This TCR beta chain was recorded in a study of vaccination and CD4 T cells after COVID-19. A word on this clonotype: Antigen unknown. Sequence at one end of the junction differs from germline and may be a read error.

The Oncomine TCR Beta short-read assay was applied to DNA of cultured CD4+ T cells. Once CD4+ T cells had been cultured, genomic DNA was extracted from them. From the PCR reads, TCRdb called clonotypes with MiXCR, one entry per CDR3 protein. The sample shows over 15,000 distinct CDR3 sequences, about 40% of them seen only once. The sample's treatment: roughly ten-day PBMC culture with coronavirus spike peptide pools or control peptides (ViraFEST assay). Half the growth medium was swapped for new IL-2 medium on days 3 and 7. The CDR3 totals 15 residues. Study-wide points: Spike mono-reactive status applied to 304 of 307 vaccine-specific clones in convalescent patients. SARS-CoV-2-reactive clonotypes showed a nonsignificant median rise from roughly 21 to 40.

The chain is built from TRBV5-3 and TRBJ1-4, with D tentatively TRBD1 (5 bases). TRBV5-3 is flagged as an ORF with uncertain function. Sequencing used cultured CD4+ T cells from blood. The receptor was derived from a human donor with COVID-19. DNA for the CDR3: TGTGCCAGCAGCTTGCTCCGGGACGGAGATGAAAAACTGTTTTTT. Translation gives CASSLLRDGDEKLFF.